One T cell receptor beta chain is described in this entry. Its antigen is not known. Only in-frame clones appear in the TCRdb table, and some are missing; sequencing was by immunoSEQ multiplex PCR. The sample records roughly 77,000 clones, 89% being singletons. From germline, CDR1 is SGHVS and CDR2 FNYEAQ. Unmatched junction bases numbered 4, after V lost 4 bases and J lost 14 bases. The CDR3 is made up of 11 amino acids. The sample is drawn from a study of graft-versus-host responses after intestinal transplantation. Study-level points and caveats: Among recipient marrow samples, GvH clones were found; some appeared first in ileum or blood. An association linked early post-transplant HvG declines with peak circulating GvH clone levels.

This TCR came from a human donor who received an intestinal transplant. V gene TRBV7-6 combines with J gene TRBJ1-4; TRBD1 matches at 7 bases. This sample comprised unstimulated CD8+ T cells sorted from spleen or lymph node cells, obtained before intestinal transplant. For the CDR3, the DNA is TGTGCCAGCAGCTCGGGACAGCGGCTGTTTTTT. Its translation: CASSSGQRLFF.